There are a few counts of the clone carrying this TCR beta chain. These data belong to a study of T-cell reconstitution after alpha-beta-depleted transplantation in children. TCRbeta library construction was performed incorporating unique molecular identifiers. TCRdb redid the calling of the PCR reads with MiXCR, one entry per CDR3 protein. The sample has some 490,000 distinct CDR3 sequences, 9.5% to 15% seen once. This CDR3 region has 14 residues. Trimming took 3 bases from V and 8 from J; bases not matched to a gene: 1. Germline CDR1 is KGHDR and CDR2 is SFDVKD. The sample was PBMCs from the stem cell graft donor, taken from the stem cell graft. This sequence joins TRBV24-1 and TRBJ1-4; 11 bases fit TRBD1. This receptor was taken from a human donor who donated a stem cell graft to a child with combined immunodeficiency. CDR3 sequence (DNA): TGTGCCACCAGTGATCGGACAGGGGGCGAAAAACTGTTTTTT. This translates into CATSDRTGGEKLFF.